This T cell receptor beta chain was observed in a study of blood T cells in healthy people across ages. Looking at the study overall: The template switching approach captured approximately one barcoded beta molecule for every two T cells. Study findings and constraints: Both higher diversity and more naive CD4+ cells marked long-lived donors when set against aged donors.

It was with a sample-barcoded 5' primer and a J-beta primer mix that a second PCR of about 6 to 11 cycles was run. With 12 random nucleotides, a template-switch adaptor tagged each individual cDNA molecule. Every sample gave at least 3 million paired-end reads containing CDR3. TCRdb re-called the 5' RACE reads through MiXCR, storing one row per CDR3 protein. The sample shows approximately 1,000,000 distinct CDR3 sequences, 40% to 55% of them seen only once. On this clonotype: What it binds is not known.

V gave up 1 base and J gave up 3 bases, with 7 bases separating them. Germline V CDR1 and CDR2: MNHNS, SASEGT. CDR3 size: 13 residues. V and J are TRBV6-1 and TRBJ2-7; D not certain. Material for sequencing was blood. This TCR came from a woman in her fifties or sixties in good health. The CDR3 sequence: CASSEGYGYEQYF. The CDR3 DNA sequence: TGTGCCAGCAGTGAAGGTTACGGCTACGAGCAGTACTTC.